The entry below gives a single T cell receptor (beta chain) sequence along with its context. The record originates from a study of radiotherapy plus CTLA-4 blockade in lung cancer. Germline V gene lookup returns CDR1 MNHNY and CDR2 SVGAGI (reference sequence). This CDR3 is built from 14 residues. Trimming took 1 base from V and 6 from J, leaving 11 bases between them. TCRdb's copy holds only in-frame clones and misses some; the assay was immunoSEQ multiplex PCR. Seen here are roughly 80,000 clones, nearly 75% observed once, and the top ten hold over 9%. The sequenced sample was peripheral blood, obtained from a patient treated with radiotherapy plus ipilimumab. The chain has TRBV6-6 and TRBJ2-3; D might be TRBD2 (6 bases). This TCR came from a human donor with non-small cell lung cancer whose response to radiotherapy plus ipilimumab could not be evaluated. CDR3 sequence (DNA): TGTGCCAGCAGTTACTTTTTGGAGGGGGATACGCAGTATTTT. It is translated as CASSYFLEGDTQYF.